One TCR beta chain is described in this entry. No antigen is known for it. These data are taken from a study of T cell responses to AZD1222 COVID-19 vaccine. TCRdb's copy holds only in-frame clones and misses some; the assay was immunoSEQ multiplex PCR. This sample has around 180,000 clones; almost 90% occur once, and the top ten carry approximately 0.5%. Germline V CDR1 and CDR2: MNHEY, SVGAGI. This CDR3 has 14 amino acids. V gave up 8 bases and J gave up 7 bases, with 20 bases separating them. Overall study findings and caveats: There were mostly white British donors and more females than males, and clonal diversity was possibly underestimated. Just a handful of AZD1222 recipients were seropositive at baseline. Every sample of the repertoires postdated the peak T cell response.

The specimen was peripheral blood, collected on day 0 of AZD1222 vaccination. This TCR was recovered from an adult in good health. The gene calls are TRBV6-5 and TRBJ1-1, with TRBD1 as a possible D gene (6 bases). The CDR3 is CASEAGGGEYEAFF. The DNA for the CDR3 is TGTGCCAGCGAGGCGGGGGGCGGTGAATATGAAGCTTTCTTT.